Shown below are 19 T cell receptor beta chains from a single sample sequenced in a study of blood T cell repertoires in COVID-19. Data came from immunoSEQ multiplex PCR; TCRdb stores just in-frame clones and leaves some out. The table records over 200,000 clones, around 88% of them present only once. The sample consisted of peripheral blood. All receptors come from an elderly man with acute or convalescent COVID-19.

The chain combines TRBV18 with TRBJ2-1; TRBD2 matches 14 bases. V was clipped by 4 bases and J by 13 bases; unmatched bases: 12. Germline CDR1 and CDR2: KGHSH and LQKENI. The CDR3 consists of 16 residues. CDR3 sequence reads: CASSLPETSGRESQFF. The CDR3 coding sequence is TGTGCCAGCTCACTCCCAGAGACTAGCGGGAGGGAATCACAGTTCTTC.

V and J are TRBV5-4 and TRBJ1-3, with 8 bases that match TRBD1. Germline lookup yields CDR1 SGHNT and CDR2 YYREEE (reference sequence). V shed 2 bases, J shed 4 bases, and the junction held 5 bases outside the gene matches. This CDR3 is built from 15 residues. Written as DNA, the CDR3 is TGTGCCAGCAGCTTCGGACAGGGAGCCGGAAACACCATATATTTT. Translation: CASSFGQGAGNTIYF.

This chain uses TRBV19 with TRBJ1-2, with 9 nucleotides matching TRBD1. J gave up 4 bases and V 6 bases, and 15 bases lay outside the gene matches. CDR3 size: 17 residues. Germline values: CDR1 LNHDA, CDR2 SQIVND (reference sequence). The CDR3 DNA follows: TGTGCCAGTAGACCAGGACAGGGGCAGAACGATGTCTATGGCTACACCTTC. This codes for CASRPGQGQNDVYGYTF.

The J gene is TRBJ2-3, the V gene TRBV19, with 10 bases fitting TRBD1. V was pared by 3 bases and J by 4 bases, with 1 base of the junction left unmatched. The CDR3 extends over 14 amino acids. CDR1 is LNHDA, CDR2 SQIVND, per germline (reference sequence). The CDR3 region is CASSMGQGPDTQYF. The CDR3 bases are TGTGCCAGTAGTATGGGACAGGGGCCAGATACGCAGTATTTT. The full variable domain, completed using reference TRBV19 and TRBJ2-3, is DGGITQSPKYLFRKEGQNVTLSCEQNLNHDAMYWYRQDPGQGLRLIYYSQIVNDFQKGDIAEGYSVSREKKESFPLTVTSAQKNPTAFYLCASSMGQGPDTQYFGPGTRLTVL.

The chain joins TRBV19 to TRBJ1-2, with a tentative D call TRBD1 (6 bases). Germline V gene lookup returns CDR1 LNHDA and CDR2 SQIVND (reference sequence). Trimming took off 5 bases at V and 5 bases at J, with 15 bases between the two ends. CDR3 length equals 14 residues. The CDR3 coding sequence is TGTGCCAGTAGTGCCGGGACATGGCCTTATGGCTACACCTTC. Translated, it gives CASSAGTWPYGYTF.

The V call is TRBV6-5, the J call TRBJ2-3; possible D gene TRBD2, 6 bases. CDR1 and CDR2 (germline): MNHEY, SVGAGI. This CDR3 has 16 residues. V dropped 0 bases and J dropped 6 bases, with 16 bases sitting between them. CDR3 DNA sequence: TGTGCCAGCAGTTACTCGTGGATCGGGGGTGGGGATACGCAGTATTTT. Amino acids: CASSYSWIGGGDTQYF.

The J gene is TRBJ2-3, the V gene TRBV5-4; 10 positions match TRBD2. Germline CDR1 SGHNT, CDR2 YYREEE (reference sequence). This CDR3 contains 20 residues. The V segment lost 1 base and the J segment 1 base; nucleotides outside the gene matches: 15. The CDR3 DNA is TGTGCCAGCAGCTTGTCTACTCGAGCGGGAGGGCCGGGGGGCACAGATACGCAGTATTTT. It is translated as CASSLSTRAGGPGGTDTQYF.

The J gene is TRBJ2-7, the V gene TRBV7-8; TRBD2 might be the D (6 bases). The CDR3 runs 15 residues. Germline values: CDR1 SGHVS, CDR2 FQNEAQ. V was cut by 5 bases and J by 2 bases, with 16 bases left in between. This CDR3 reads CASSPRGTGTYEQYF. CDR3 in DNA: TGTGCCAGCAGCCCACGGGGGACCGGAACCTACGAGCAGTACTTC. The full variable domain, rest sourced from reference TRBV7-8 and TRBJ2-7, is GAGVSQSPRYKVAKRGQDVALRCDPISGHVSLFWYQQALGQGPEFLTYFQNEAQLDKSGLPSDRFFAERPEGSVSTLKIQRTQQEDSAVYLCASSPRGTGTYEQYFGPGTRLTVT.

The chain carries TRBV10-3 and TRBJ2-7, with a weak D call TRBD2 (5 bases). The CDR3 has 15 residues. V was trimmed by 2 bases and J by 6 bases, leaving 17 bases between them. The germline V gene encodes CDR1 ENHRY and CDR2 SYGVKD. The CDR3 loop is CAISERQDSPAEQYF. The CDR3 region has the DNA TGTGCCATCAGTGAGCGGCAGGACTCCCCTGCCGAGCAGTACTTC.

J is TRBJ2-2 and V is TRBV19, with 9 nucleotides matching TRBD2. The germline V gene encodes CDR1 LNHDA and CDR2 SQIVND (reference sequence). Trimming took 7 bases from V and 7 from J; bases not matched to a gene: 10. CDR3 length: 15 amino acids. The CDR3 here is CASTRGLARVGELFF. The CDR3 DNA sequence: TGTGCCAGTACCCGGGGACTAGCTCGGGTCGGGGAGCTGTTTTTT. Complete variable domain (other parts from reference TRBV19 and TRBJ2-2): DGGITQSPKYLFRKEGQNVTLSCEQNLNHDAMYWYRQDPGQGLRLIYYSQIVNDFQKGDIAEGYSVSREKKESFPLTVTSAQKNPTAFYLCASTRGLARVGELFFGEGSRLTVL.

This clone was seen more than once but under ten times. The DNA for the CDR3 is TGCGCCAGCAGCCAAGATCTTGCTGGGCCTCTTTTCGGTGAGCAGTTCTTC. Translation: CASSQDLAGPLFGEQFF. The rearrangement joins TRBV4-1 to TRBJ2-1; no definite D call. Germline lookup yields CDR1 MGHRA and CDR2 YSYEKL. The CDR3 consists of 17 residues. V was cut by 0 bases and J by 9 bases, with 21 bases left in between.

This clone was seen just once. The rearrangement links TRBV5-1 to TRBJ2-1, with 10 bases fitting TRBD1. Germline CDR1 SGHRS, CDR2 YFSETQ. CDR3 length equals 17 residues. V shed 4 bases, J shed 4 bases, and the junction held 11 bases outside the gene matches. The CDR3: CASSPPETGGSYNEQFF. Here the CDR3 DNA reads TGCGCCAGCAGCCCCCCCGAGACAGGGGGCTCGTACAATGAGCAGTTCTTC.

V is TRBV28 and J is TRBJ2-1; 7 bases line up with TRBD1. The CDR3 extends over 13 amino acids. V was clipped by 5 bases and J by 6 bases; unmatched bases: 4. Germline V gene sequence: CDR1 MDHEN, CDR2 SYDVKM. Here the CDR3 DNA reads TGTGCCAGCAGTCTGACAGGGTTCAATGAGCAGTTCTTC. Translation gives CASSLTGFNEQFF. The full variable domain, with the rest looked up from reference TRBV28 and TRBJ2-1, is DVKVTQSSRYLVKRTGEKVFLECVQDMDHENMFWYRQDPGLGLRLIYFSYDVKMKEKGDIPEGYSVSREKKERFSLILESASTNQTSMYLCASSLTGFNEQFFGPGTRLTVL.

This chain joins TRBV11-2 and TRBJ1-6, with D maybe TRBD1 (5 bases). The CDR3 has 14 residues. The V end lost 2 bases, the J end lost 6 bases, and 8 bases lay between the germline ends. From germline, CDR1 is SGHAT and CDR2 FQNNGV. The CDR3 DNA is TGTGCCAGCAGCTTATCAGGGTCTAATTCACCCCTCCACTTT. Its protein is CASSLSGSNSPLHF.

The genes are TRBV28 and TRBJ1-6, with a weak D call TRBD1 (5 bases). CDR3 length: 16 amino acids. Deletions cut 7 bases from V and 0 bases from J, with 13 bases between. Germline V lookup: CDR1 MDHEN, CDR2 SYDVKM. This CDR3 reads CASNPSGGSYNSPLHF. CDR3 coding DNA: TGTGCCAGCAACCCGTCCGGGGGCTCCTATAATTCACCCCTCCACTTT.

This sequence joins TRBV9 and TRBJ2-5; D may be TRBD2 (6 bases). V lost 0 bases and J lost 1, with 13 bases in between. Germline CDR1 is SGDLS and CDR2 is YYNGEE. This CDR3 has 16 residues. CDR3 protein: CASSVALGGPQETQYF. The CDR3 DNA sequence: TGTGCCAGCAGCGTAGCTCTAGGAGGGCCCCAAGAGACCCAGTACTTC.

The chain recombines TRBV27 with TRBJ2-7, with 8 bases lining up with TRBD2. The CDR3 has 15 amino acids. Per the germline V gene, CDR1 is MNHEY and CDR2 is SMNVEV (reference sequence). Trimming took 7 bases from V and 2 from J; bases not matched to a gene: 10. The CDR3 is CASKSGSGGPYEQYF. CDR3 in DNA: TGTGCCAGCAAATCGGGAAGCGGGGGACCCTACGAGCAGTACTTC.

The genes are TRBV9 and TRBJ2-3; 7 bases align to TRBD1. Germline CDR1 reads SGDLS; CDR2 reads YYNGEE. The CDR3 is made up of 15 amino acids. V was pared by 6 bases and J by 0 bases, with 7 bases of the junction left unmatched. CDR3 sequence reads: CASTRGDRSTDTQYF. As DNA, the CDR3 is TGTGCCAGCACCCGAGGGGACAGAAGCACAGATACGCAGTATTTT.

This chain connects TRBV19 to TRBJ1-4; TRBD1 is a possible D gene (6 bases). The CDR3 totals 11 residues. V lost 8 bases to trimming and J lost 12 bases, with 13 bases between them. CDR1 and CDR2 from the germline V gene are LNHDA and SQIVND (reference sequence). CDR3 nucleotides: TGTGCCAGTTTTACAGGGCTAGAACTGTTTTTT. It specifies CASFTGLELFF.